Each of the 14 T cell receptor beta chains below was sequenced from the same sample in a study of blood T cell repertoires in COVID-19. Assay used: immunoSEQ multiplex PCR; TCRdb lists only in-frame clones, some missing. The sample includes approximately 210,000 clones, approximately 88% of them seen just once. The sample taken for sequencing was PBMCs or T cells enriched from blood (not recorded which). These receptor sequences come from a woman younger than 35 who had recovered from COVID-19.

The CDR3 sequence: CASIPPGGTDTQYF. Here the CDR3 DNA reads TGTGCCAGCATTCCCCCGGGAGGCACAGATACGCAGTATTTT. The chain carries TRBV2 and TRBJ2-3; tentatively, D is TRBD2 (6 bases). V was cut by 7 bases and J by 1 base, with 12 bases left in between. CDR1 is SNHLY and CDR2 is FYNNEI in the germline V gene. This CDR3 is built from 14 residues.

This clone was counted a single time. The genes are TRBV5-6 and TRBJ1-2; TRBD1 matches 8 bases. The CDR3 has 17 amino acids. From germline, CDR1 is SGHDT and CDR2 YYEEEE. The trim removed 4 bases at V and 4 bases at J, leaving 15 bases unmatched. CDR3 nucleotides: TGTGCCAGCAGCCGATCATTTCCCTTACAGGGGGTCTATGGCTACACCTTC. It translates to CASSRSFPLQGVYGYTF.

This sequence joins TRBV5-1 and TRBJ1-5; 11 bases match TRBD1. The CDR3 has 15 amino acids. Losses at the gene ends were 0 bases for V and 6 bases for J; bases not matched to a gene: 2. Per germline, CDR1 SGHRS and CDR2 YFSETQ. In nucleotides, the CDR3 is TGCGCCAGCAGCTTGGGGACAGGGGGCTCTCAGCCCCAGCATTTT. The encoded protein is CASSLGTGGSQPQHF.

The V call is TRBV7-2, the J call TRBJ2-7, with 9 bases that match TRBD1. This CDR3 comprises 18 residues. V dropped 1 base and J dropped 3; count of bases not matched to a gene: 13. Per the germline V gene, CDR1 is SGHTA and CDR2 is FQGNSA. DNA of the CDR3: TGTGCCAGCAGCTTAGTCGGGACAGGGCAGGGGGGTCTCTACGAGCAGTACTTC. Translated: CASSLVGTGQGGLYEQYF.

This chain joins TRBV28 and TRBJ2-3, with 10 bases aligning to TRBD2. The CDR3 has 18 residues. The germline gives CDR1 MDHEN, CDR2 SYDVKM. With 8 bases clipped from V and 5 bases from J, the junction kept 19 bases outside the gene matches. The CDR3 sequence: CASPWAAGGPVSGDTQYF. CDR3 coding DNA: TGTGCCAGCCCCTGGGCAGCGGGGGGGCCTGTTAGTGGAGATACGCAGTATTTT.

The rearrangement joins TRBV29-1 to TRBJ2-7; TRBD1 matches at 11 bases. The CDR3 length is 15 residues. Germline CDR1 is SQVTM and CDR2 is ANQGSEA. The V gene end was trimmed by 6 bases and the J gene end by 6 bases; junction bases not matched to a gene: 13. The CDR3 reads CSVVPDRGLKFEQYF. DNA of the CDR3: TGCAGCGTAGTCCCGGACAGGGGGCTTAAGTTCGAGCAGTACTTC.

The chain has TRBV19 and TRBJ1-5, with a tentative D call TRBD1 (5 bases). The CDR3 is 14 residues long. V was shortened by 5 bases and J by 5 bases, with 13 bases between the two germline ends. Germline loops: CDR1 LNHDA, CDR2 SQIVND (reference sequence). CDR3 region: CASSPQRGHQPQHF. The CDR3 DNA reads TGTGCCAGTAGTCCCCAAAGGGGCCATCAGCCCCAGCATTTT.

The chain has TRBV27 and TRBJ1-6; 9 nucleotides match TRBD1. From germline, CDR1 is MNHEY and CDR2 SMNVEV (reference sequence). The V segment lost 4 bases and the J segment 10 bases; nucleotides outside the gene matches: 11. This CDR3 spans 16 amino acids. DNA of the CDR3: TGTGCCAGCAGTTCCCGCCCCGGGACAGGGTCGTCACCCCTCCACTTT. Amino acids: CASSSRPGTGSSPLHF.

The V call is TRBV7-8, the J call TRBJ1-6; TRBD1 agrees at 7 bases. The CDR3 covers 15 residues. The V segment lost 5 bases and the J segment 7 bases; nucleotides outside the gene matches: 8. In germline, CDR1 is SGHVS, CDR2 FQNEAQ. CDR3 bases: TGTGCCAGCAGCACTCGACAGGGATTAAATTCACCCCTCCACTTT. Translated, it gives CASSTRQGLNSPLHF. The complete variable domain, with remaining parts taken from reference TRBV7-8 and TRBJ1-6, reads GAGVSQSPRYKVAKRGQDVALRCDPISGHVSLFWYQQALGQGPEFLTYFQNEAQLDKSGLPSDRFFAERPEGSVSTLKIQRTQQEDSAVYLCASSTRQGLNSPLHFGNGTRLTVT.

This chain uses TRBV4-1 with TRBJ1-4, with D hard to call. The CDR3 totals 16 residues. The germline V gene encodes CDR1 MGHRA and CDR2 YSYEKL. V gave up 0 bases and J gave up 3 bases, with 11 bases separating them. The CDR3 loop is CASSQEVHGANEKLFF. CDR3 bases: TGCGCCAGCAGCCAAGAAGTTCACGGGGCTAATGAAAAACTGTTTTTT.

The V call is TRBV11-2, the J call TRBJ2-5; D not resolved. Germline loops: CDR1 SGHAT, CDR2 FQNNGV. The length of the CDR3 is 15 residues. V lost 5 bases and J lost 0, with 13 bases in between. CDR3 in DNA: TGTGCCAGCAGCCTAAATCCGGGTAACCAAGAGACCCAGTACTTC. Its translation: CASSLNPGNQETQYF.

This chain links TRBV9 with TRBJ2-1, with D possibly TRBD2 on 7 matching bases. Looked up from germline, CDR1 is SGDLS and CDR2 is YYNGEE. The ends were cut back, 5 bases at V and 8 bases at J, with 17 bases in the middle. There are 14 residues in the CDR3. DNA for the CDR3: TGTGCCAGCAGTCGAATCGGGGGGCTGGATGAGCAGTTCTTC. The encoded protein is CASSRIGGLDEQFF.

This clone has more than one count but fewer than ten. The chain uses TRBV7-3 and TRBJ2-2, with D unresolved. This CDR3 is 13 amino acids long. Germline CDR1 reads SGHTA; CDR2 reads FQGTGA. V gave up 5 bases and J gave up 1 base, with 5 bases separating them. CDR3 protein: CASSPKNTGELFF. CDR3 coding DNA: TGTGCCAGCAGCCCCAAGAACACCGGGGAGCTGTTTTTT.

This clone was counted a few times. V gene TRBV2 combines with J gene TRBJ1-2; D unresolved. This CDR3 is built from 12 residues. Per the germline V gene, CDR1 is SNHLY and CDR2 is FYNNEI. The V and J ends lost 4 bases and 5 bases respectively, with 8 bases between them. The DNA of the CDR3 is TGTGCCAGCAGTGTGTTAGAATATGGCTACACCTTC. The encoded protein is CASSVLEYGYTF.